These 26 T cell receptor beta chains were all obtained from the same sample, sequenced in a study of T-cell memory formation after mild COVID-19. TCRdb re-derived calls from the 5' RACE reads in MiXCR, one entry per CDR3 protein. The profile shows 350,000 or so distinct CDR3 sequences, 21% of them singletons. Specimen: PBMCs or a T cell subset sorted from them (not recorded which). These receptors all stem from an adult woman who had mild COVID-19 (a few samples of this study predate the infection). Cell type and time point are not known.

The chain has TRBV7-9 and TRBJ2-7, with TRBD2 identical over 10 bases. The V segment lost 3 bases and the J segment 5 bases; nucleotides outside the gene matches: 7. Germline CDR1 and CDR2: SEHNR and FQNEAQ (reference sequence). The CDR3 is 15 residues long. CDR3 coding DNA: TGTGCCAGCAGCTTGAGCGGGAGGGCCCCCCACGAGCAGTACTTC. Protein sequence: CASSLSGRAPHEQYF. The entire variable domain, with the rest obtained from reference TRBV7-9 and TRBJ2-7, is as follows: DTGVSQNPRHKITKRGQNVTFRCDPISEHNRLYWYRQTLGQGPEFLTYFQNEAQLEKSRLLSDRFSAERPKGSFSTLEIQRTEQGDSAMYLCASSLSGRAPHEQYFGPGTRLTVT.

This clonotype came up a few times. The chain is built from TRBV29-1 and TRBJ1-2; D might be TRBD1 (6 bases). There are 12 residues in the CDR3. The germline V gene encodes CDR1 SQVTM and CDR2 ANQGSEA. Trimming removed 4 bases at V and 8 bases at J, with 14 bases between. The CDR3 loop is CSVVLQGKGYTF. CDR3 coding DNA: TGCAGCGTTGTCTTACAGGGAAAGGGCTACACCTTC. Looking up the rest from reference TRBV29-1 and TRBJ1-2 gives the full variable domain: SAVISQKPSRDICQRGTSLTIQCQVDSQVTMMFWYRQQPGQSLTLIATANQGSEATYESGFVIDKFPISRPNLTFSTLTVSNMSPEDSSIYLCSVVLQGKGYTFGSGTRLTVV.

This clonotype was observed a handful of times. The CDR3 DNA sequence: TGTGCCAGCAGCCCTCAACGCGGGACAGGGGGCTTTGGTAGCAATCAGCCCCAGCATTTT. It is translated as CASSPQRGTGGFGSNQPQHF. The chain combines TRBV7-6 with TRBJ1-5; 12 nucleotides line up with TRBD1. The CDR3 contains 20 residues. Trimming removed 5 bases from V and 0 bases from J; junction bases left unmatched: 14. CDR1 is SGHVS, CDR2 FNYEAQ, per germline.

The CDR3 nucleotides read TGCAGTGCTAGAGATCGGACAGGAGTCGGTGAAAAACTGTTTTTT. Protein sequence: CSARDRTGVGEKLFF. The chain couples TRBV20-1 to TRBJ1-4; TRBD1 matches 7 bases. The germline gives CDR1 DFQATT, CDR2 SNEGSKA (reference sequence). This CDR3 is 15 amino acids long. The V segment lost 0 bases and the J segment 7 bases; nucleotides outside the gene matches: 8.

The rearrangement joins TRBV6-2 or TRBV6-3 to TRBJ2-3, with unresolved D. Deletions cut 5 bases from V and 11 bases from J, with 14 bases between. Looked up from germline, CDR1 is MNHEY and CDR2 is SVGEGT. The CDR3 covers 12 residues. CDR3 nucleotides: TGTGCCAGCAGTAACGGGCAGAAGGGGCAGTATTTT. Translated: CASSNGQKGQYF.

A few counts support this clonotype. The chain is built from TRBV5-5 and TRBJ1-5; D unclear. Deletions cut 0 bases from V and 2 bases from J, with 12 bases between. There are 16 residues in the CDR3. Per the germline V gene, CDR1 is SGHKS and CDR2 is YYEKEE (reference sequence). DNA of the CDR3: TGTGCCAGCAGCTTGGGAGGTGGAAGGGGCAATCAGCCCCAGCATTTT. It is translated as CASSLGGGRGNQPQHF. The full variable domain, with the rest looked up from reference TRBV5-5 and TRBJ1-5, is DAGVTQSPTHLIKTRGQQVTLRCSPISGHKSVSWYQQVLGQGPQFIFQYYEKEERGRGNFPDRFSARQFPNYSSELNVNALLLGDSALYLCASSLGGGRGNQPQHFGDGTRLSIL.

This clonotype was seen more than once but under ten times. This chain links TRBV7-6 with TRBJ1-1; no clear D. V lost 1 base to trimming and J lost 1 base, with 7 bases between them. CDR3 length equals 14 residues. Per the germline V gene, CDR1 is SGHVS and CDR2 is FNYEAQ. The CDR3 region has the DNA TGTGCCAGCAGCTTAGTTTCGGGGAACACTGAAGCTTTCTTT. Protein sequence: CASSLVSGNTEAFF.

The V call is TRBV5-1, the J call TRBJ2-1; D gene unclear. The germline V gene has CDR1 SGHRS and CDR2 YFSETQ. Trimming took off 4 bases at V and 5 bases at J, with 7 bases between the two ends. This CDR3 spans 12 amino acids. DNA for the CDR3: TGCGCCAGCAGCGTCCCGGACAATGAGCAGTTCTTC. Translating gives CASSVPDNEQFF.

Only a few counts were recorded for this clonotype. The rearrangement joins TRBV5-6 to TRBJ1-2; D possibly corresponds to TRBD1 (5 bases). The CDR3 runs to 15 residues. Germline V gene data show CDR1 as SGHDT and CDR2 as YYEEEE. Trimming took 0 bases from V and 6 from J, leaving 15 bases between them. CDR3 nucleotides: TGTGCCAGCAGCTTGGAATCCGGGGGGATCAATGGCTACACCTTC. This sequence encodes CASSLESGGINGYTF.

The V gene is TRBV28, the J gene TRBJ2-5; 12 bases match TRBD2. CDR3 length equals 15 residues. Looked up from germline, CDR1 is MDHEN and CDR2 is SYDVKM. After removal of 3 bases from V and 5 bases from J, the junction contained 4 bases not matched to a gene. The chain's CDR3 is CASSFGLAGWETQYF. The CDR3 bases are TGTGCCAGCAGTTTCGGACTAGCGGGATGGGAGACCCAGTACTTC.

This clonotype was seen only a few times. The chain is built from TRBV3-1 and TRBJ2-5; maybe TRBD2 (6 bases). Germline-derived CDR1 and CDR2 are LGHDT and YNNKEL (reference sequence). V lost 0 bases and J lost 4, with 12 bases in between. This CDR3 comprises 15 residues. DNA for the CDR3: TGTGCCAGCAGCCAAGATAGGTCGCGGGGAGAGACCCAGTACTTC. Protein sequence: CASSQDRSRGETQYF.

The table lists this clonotype with many counts. The V call is TRBV5-1, the J call TRBJ2-1, with D unclear. Germline-derived CDR1 and CDR2 are SGHRS and YFSETQ. With 0 bases removed from V and 5 bases from J, the gap between germline ends came to 12 bases. CDR3 length equals 15 residues. CDR3 region: CASSLGSAVNNEQFF. For the CDR3, the DNA is TGCGCCAGCAGCTTGGGGTCTGCGGTAAACAATGAGCAGTTCTTC.

The chain employs TRBV9 and TRBJ1-4, with a weak D call TRBD1 (5 bases). Trimming left V 6 bases short and J 4 bases short, with 19 bases between. Germline loops: CDR1 SGDLS, CDR2 YYNGEE. The CDR3 runs 16 residues. The CDR3 loop is CASTTTTRQRNEKLFF. Here the CDR3 DNA reads TGTGCCAGCACCACTACGACCCGACAGCGTAATGAAAAACTGTTTTTT.

The V and J genes are TRBV5-1 and TRBJ2-5; 12 bases are shared with TRBD2. This CDR3 region has 17 residues. J was trimmed by 0 bases and V by 0 bases; bases with no gene match: 3. The germline gives CDR1 SGHRS, CDR2 YFSETQ. The CDR3 region has the DNA TGCGCCAGCAGCTTGGCGCTAGCGGGGGGGTACCAAGAGACCCAGTACTTC. Amino acids: CASSLALAGGYQETQYF.

The chain uses TRBV19 and TRBJ2-2; a possible D gene is TRBD1 (5 bases). Germline V CDR1 and CDR2: LNHDA, SQIVND (reference sequence). V lost 10 bases, J lost 1 base, and 10 bases lay in between. The length of the CDR3 is 13 residues. The CDR3 sequence: CATDSLNTGELFF. For the CDR3, the DNA is TGTGCCACTGACAGCCTGAACACCGGGGAGCTGTTTTTT.

This clonotype was seen only once. The rearrangement uses TRBV7-3 and TRBJ1-1, with D possibly being TRBD1 (6 bases). From germline, CDR1 is SGHTA and CDR2 FQGTGA. The CDR3 is 15 amino acids. Trimming took off 3 bases at V and 1 base at J, with 12 bases between the two ends. The DNA for the CDR3 is TGTGCCAGCAGCTTCACAGGGTCCCGGAACACTGAAGCTTTCTTT. Translating it yields CASSFTGSRNTEAFF.

V is TRBV5-1 and J is TRBJ2-5; 7 nucleotides line up with TRBD1. With V trimmed by 4 bases and J by 6 bases, 15 bases remained unmatched. The germline CDR1 and CDR2 sequences are SGHRS and YFSETQ. This CDR3 spans 16 amino acids. DNA of the CDR3: TGCGCCAGCAGCCCATTCGCCGGATCCAGGGGGAAGACCCAGTACTTC. Amino acids: CASSPFAGSRGKTQYF.

The chain joins TRBV6-2 or TRBV6-3 to TRBJ2-1, with a tentative D call TRBD2 (5 bases). V lost 2 bases and J 1 base, leaving 9 bases between the germline ends. This CDR3 has 15 residues. Germline V gene sequence: CDR1 MNHEY, CDR2 SVGEGT. Here the CDR3 DNA reads TGTGCCAGCAGTTACGGACTCCAGTCCTACAATGAGCAGTTCTTC. Amino acid sequence: CASSYGLQSYNEQFF.

This clonotype was detected only a few times. The chain carries TRBV12-3 or TRBV12-4 and TRBJ1-4; D perhaps matches TRBD1 (5 bases). Trimming took 1 base from V and 8 from J, leaving 20 bases between them. The length of the CDR3 is 17 residues. In DNA, the CDR3 is TGTGCCAGCAGTTTAGGGATCAGGGATCCTACGGGAGAAAAACTGTTTTTT. Protein: CASSLGIRDPTGEKLFF.

This clonotype was counted between two and nine times. The chain links TRBV4-2 to TRBJ2-2, with D maybe TRBD2 (5 bases). The germline gives CDR1 LGHNA, CDR2 YNFKEQ. Trimming stripped 4 bases from V and 0 bases from J, with 12 bases between. The CDR3 totals 16 residues. The CDR3 sequence: CASSRTGIPNTGELFF. CDR3 nucleotide sequence: TGTGCCAGCAGCCGAACCGGGATTCCGAACACCGGGGAGCTGTTTTTT.

The chain combines TRBV3-1 with TRBJ1-2; maybe TRBD1 (5 bases). The CDR3 contains 11 residues. CDR1 LGHDT and CDR2 YNNKEL come from the germline V gene (reference sequence). Trimming pared 5 bases from V and 6 bases from J, leaving 7 bases between. CDR3 DNA sequence: TGTGCCAGCAGCATAGGGGATGGCTACACCTTC. This codes for CASSIGDGYTF.

This clonotype was detected only once. This chain connects TRBV30 to TRBJ1-1, with D hard to call. From germline, CDR1 is GTSNPN and CDR2 SVGIG (reference sequence). The CDR3 has 13 residues. V was clipped by 0 bases and J by 4 bases, with 9 bases between them. This chain's CDR3 is CAWSVDLVTEAFF. The DNA of the CDR3 is TGTGCCTGGAGTGTAGACCTGGTCACTGAAGCTTTCTTT.

In this sample, this clonotype turned up a few times. The gene calls are TRBV29-1 and TRBJ2-5; 7 bases line up with TRBD1. With 5 bases clipped from V and 5 bases from J, the junction kept 14 bases outside the gene matches. CDR1 is SQVTM and CDR2 is ANQGSEA in the germline V gene. CDR3 length: 15 residues. The CDR3, as DNA: TGCAGCGTTCGGCTTCCGGGCAGGGGGACGGAGACCCAGTACTTC. It is translated as CSVRLPGRGTETQYF. Supplemented by reference TRBV29-1 and TRBJ2-5, the full variable domain reads SAVISQKPSRDICQRGTSLTIQCQVDSQVTMMFWYRQQPGQSLTLIATANQGSEATYESGFVIDKFPISRPNLTFSTLTVSNMSPEDSSIYLCSVRLPGRGTETQYFGPGTRLLVL.

This clonotype was recorded a few times. The chain couples TRBV3-1 to TRBJ1-5; 8 bases align to TRBD1. Germline V gene sequence: CDR1 LGHDT, CDR2 YNNKEL (reference sequence). This CDR3 contains 16 residues. Trimming at V came to 4 bases and at J to 2 bases, leaving 7 bases not matched to a gene. CDR3 sequence (DNA): TGTGCCAGCAGCCGCTCCGGGACAGGAGGCAATCAGCCCCAGCATTTT. This gives the protein CASSRSGTGGNQPQHF.

With respect to this clonotype: The CDR3 ends on some other residue instead of the conserved phenylalanine or tryptophan, so this is likely a read error. The rearrangement joins TRBV11-2 to TRBJ1-2; 10 bases align to TRBD1. The CDR3 is 14 residues long. With 6 bases clipped from V and 7 bases from J, the junction kept 8 bases outside the gene matches. The germline gives CDR1 SGHAT, CDR2 FQNNGV. CDR3 loop: CASSGTGAKGGYTL. In DNA, the CDR3 is TGTGCCAGCAGTGGGACAGGGGCAAAAGGTGGCTACACCTTA.

The sample holds many counts of this clonotype. V gene TRBV6-2 or TRBV6-3 combines with J gene TRBJ2-3; no clear D. The CDR3 spans 14 residues. The germline CDR1 and CDR2 sequences are MNHEY and SVGEGT. Between the trimmed V and J ends, which lost 2 bases and 2 bases, there was a span of 8 bases. CDR3 protein: CASSYNQFTDTQYF. Written as DNA, the CDR3 is TGTGCCAGCAGTTACAATCAGTTCACAGATACGCAGTATTTT.